The 3 T cell receptor beta chains below all came from one sample that was sequenced in a study of T-cell memory formation after mild COVID-19. Using its own MiXCR run on the 5' RACE reads, TCRdb lists one record per CDR3 protein. The sample lists roughly 450,000 distinct CDR3 sequences; roughly 18% were seen once. Sequences were obtained from PBMCs or a T cell subset sorted from them (not recorded which). The origin of the receptors is an adult woman who had mild COVID-19 (a few samples of this study predate the infection). Cell type and time point are not known.

Ten or more counts support this clonotype. The rearrangement joins TRBV5-1 to TRBJ2-1; perhaps TRBD1 as D (5 bases). CDR1 and CDR2 (germline): SGHRS, YFSETQ. This CDR3 comprises 14 residues. V was pared by 4 bases and J by 8 bases, with 16 bases between. CDR3 in DNA: TGCGCCAGCAGCGTATTAACAGGTTCTTATGAGCAGTTCTTC. This gives the protein CASSVLTGSYEQFF.

The chain is built from TRBV7-3 and TRBJ2-2; TRBD2 matches 16 bases. CDR1 SGHTA and CDR2 FQGTGA come from the germline V gene. The CDR3 is made up of 18 amino acids. Germline trimming cut 5 bases from V and 2 bases from J; bases unmatched to any gene: 5. The CDR3 DNA follows: TGTGCCAGCAGCGCGGGGACTAGCGGGAGGGAAAACACCGGGGAGCTGTTTTTT. Its protein product is CASSAGTSGRENTGELFF.

This clonotype was picked up a small number of times. The chain recombines TRBV5-1 with TRBJ2-1, with D hard to call. The CDR3 consists of 15 residues. CDR1 SGHRS and CDR2 YFSETQ come from the germline V gene. Trimming took 0 bases from V and 2 from J, leaving 9 bases between them. The CDR3 bases are TGCGCCAGCAGCTTGGCAGAAATCACCTACAATGAGCAGTTCTTC. It translates to CASSLAEITYNEQFF.